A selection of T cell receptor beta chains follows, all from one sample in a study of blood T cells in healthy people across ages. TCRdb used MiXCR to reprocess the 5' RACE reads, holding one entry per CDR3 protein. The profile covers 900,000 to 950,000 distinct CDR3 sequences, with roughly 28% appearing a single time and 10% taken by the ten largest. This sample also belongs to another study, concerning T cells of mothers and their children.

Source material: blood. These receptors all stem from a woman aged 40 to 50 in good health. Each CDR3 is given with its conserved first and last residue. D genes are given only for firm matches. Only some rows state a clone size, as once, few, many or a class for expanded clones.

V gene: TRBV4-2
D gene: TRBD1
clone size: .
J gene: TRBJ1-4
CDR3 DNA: TGTGCCAGCAGCCGAGACGGGACAGGGAATGAAAAACTGTTTTTT
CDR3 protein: CASSRDGTGNEKLFF

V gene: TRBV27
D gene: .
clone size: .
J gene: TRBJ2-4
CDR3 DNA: TGTGCCAGCAGTTTTAAAGGGGCAGGAGCCAAAAACATTCAGTACTTC
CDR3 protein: CASSFKGAGAKNIQYF

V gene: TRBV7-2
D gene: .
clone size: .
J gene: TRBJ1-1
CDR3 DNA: TGTGCCAGCAGCTTAAGAGCGGACAAACCTCGGAACACTGAAGCTTTCTTT
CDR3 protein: CASSLRADKPRNTEAFF

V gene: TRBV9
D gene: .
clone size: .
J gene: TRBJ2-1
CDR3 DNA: TGTGCCAGCAGCACCGGAACTCGTACCTACAATGAGCAGTTCTTC
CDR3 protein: CASSTGTRTYNEQFF

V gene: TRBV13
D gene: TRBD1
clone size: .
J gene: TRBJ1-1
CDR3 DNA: TGTGCCAGCAGTTCGTCCCGGGACAGCCGTGAAGCTTTCTTT
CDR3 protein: CASSSSRDSREAFF

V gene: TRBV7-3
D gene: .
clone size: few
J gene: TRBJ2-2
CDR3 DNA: TGTGCCAGCAGCTCCGGGCTCGCCTTCGGGGAGCTGTTTTTT
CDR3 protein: CASSSGLAFGELFF

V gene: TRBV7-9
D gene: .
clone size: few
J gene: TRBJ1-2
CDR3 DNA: TGTGCCAGCAATAACCCCAGGGATGGCAGCTATGGCTACACCTTC
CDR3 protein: CASNNPRDGSYGYTF

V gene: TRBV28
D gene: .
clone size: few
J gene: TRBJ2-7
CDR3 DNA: TGTGCCAGCAAGGACAGCTACGAGCAGTACTTC
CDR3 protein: CASKDSYEQYF

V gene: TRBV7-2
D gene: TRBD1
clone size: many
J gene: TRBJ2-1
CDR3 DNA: TGTGCCAGCAGCTTAGGAGGGGGCGCGGACAATGAGCAGTTCTTC
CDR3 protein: CASSLGGGADNEQFF

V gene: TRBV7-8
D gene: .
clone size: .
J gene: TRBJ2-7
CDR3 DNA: TGTGCCAGCAGCTTAGTACCGGGACGGAACTCCTACGAGCAGTACTTC
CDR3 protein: CASSLVPGRNSYEQYF

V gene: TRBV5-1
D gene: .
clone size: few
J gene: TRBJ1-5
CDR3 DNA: TGCGCCAGCAGCTTGGATGCGACAGGCGGCGGGCCCCAGCATTTT
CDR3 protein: CASSLDATGGGPQHF

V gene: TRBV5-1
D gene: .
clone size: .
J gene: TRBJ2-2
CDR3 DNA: TGCGCCAGCAACCGAATGGGGCCAGGAACCGGGGAGCTGTTTTTT
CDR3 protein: CASNRMGPGTGELFF

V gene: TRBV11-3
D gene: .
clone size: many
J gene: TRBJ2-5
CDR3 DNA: TGTGCCAGCAGTTCGACCGGAGAGACCCAGTACTTC
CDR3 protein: CASSSTGETQYF

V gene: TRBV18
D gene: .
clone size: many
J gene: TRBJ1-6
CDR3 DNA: TGTGCCAGCTCCTCCGGGCCGGCGGGTTCACCCCTCCACTTT
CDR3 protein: CASSSGPAGSPLHF

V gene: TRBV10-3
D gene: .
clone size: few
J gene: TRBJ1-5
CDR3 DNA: TGTGCCATCTCGGGGCAGGCGAATCAGCCCCAGCATTTT
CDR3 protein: CAISGQANQPQHF

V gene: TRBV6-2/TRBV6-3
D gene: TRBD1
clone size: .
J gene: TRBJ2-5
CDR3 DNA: TGTGCCAGCAGTCCCGAGGGGGCAGGAGAGACCCAGTACTTC
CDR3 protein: CASSPEGAGETQYF

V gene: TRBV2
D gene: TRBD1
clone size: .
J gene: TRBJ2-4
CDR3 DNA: TGTGCCAGCAGTGACGGATCCAGGGGGCCCGGAAACATTCAGTACTTC
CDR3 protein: CASSDGSRGPGNIQYF

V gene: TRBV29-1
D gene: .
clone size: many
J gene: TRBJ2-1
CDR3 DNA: TGCAGCGTTGCTTTGGGTGAGCAGTTCTTC
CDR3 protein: CSVALGEQFF

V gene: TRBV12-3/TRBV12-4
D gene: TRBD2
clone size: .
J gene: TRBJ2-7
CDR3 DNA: TGTGCCAGCAGTGCTAGCGGGGACACCTACGAGCAGTACTTC
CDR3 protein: CASSASGDTYEQYF

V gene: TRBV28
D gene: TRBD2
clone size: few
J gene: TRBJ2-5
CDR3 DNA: TGTGCCAGCAGCCCTCTAGCGGGCCCTGAGCGGGGGACCCAGTACTTC
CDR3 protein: CASSPLAGPERGTQYF

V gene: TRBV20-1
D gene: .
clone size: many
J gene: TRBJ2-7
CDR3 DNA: TGCAGTGCTGGTCCCCCTAGGGGAGGCTACGAGCAGTACTTC
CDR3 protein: CSAGPPRGGYEQYF

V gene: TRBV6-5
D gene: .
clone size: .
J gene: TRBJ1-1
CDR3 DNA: TGTGCCAGCAGTTTGACAGTCATGAGCACTGAAGCTTTCTTT
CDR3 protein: CASSLTVMSTEAFF

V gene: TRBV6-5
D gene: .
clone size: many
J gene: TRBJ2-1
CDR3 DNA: TGTGCCAGCAGTCCCTTGCGGTCCTACAATGAGCAGTTCTTC
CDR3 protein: CASSPLRSYNEQFF

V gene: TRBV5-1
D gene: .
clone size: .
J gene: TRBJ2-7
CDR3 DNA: TGCGCCAGCAGCTACGGGGTCCTCTACGAGCAGTACTTC
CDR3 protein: CASSYGVLYEQYF

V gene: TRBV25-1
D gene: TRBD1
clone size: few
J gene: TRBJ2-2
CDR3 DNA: TGTGCCAGCAGTAGGACAGGCCGTTATGCGAACACCGGGGAGCTGTTTTTT
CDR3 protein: CASSRTGRYANTGELFF

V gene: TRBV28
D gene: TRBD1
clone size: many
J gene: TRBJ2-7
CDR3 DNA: TGTGCCAGCAGCCCCCCAGGGACAGATCTCTACGAGCAGTACTTC
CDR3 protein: CASSPPGTDLYEQYF

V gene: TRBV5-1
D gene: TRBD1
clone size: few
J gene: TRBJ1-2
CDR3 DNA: TGCGCCAGCAGCTTGGGACAGGGAACGGGCTACACCTTC
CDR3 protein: CASSLGQGTGYTF

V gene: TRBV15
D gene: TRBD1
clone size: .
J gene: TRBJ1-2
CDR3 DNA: TGTGCCACCAGCATTGCCCGGGACAGGGTTTATGGCTACACCTTC
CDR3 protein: CATSIARDRVYGYTF

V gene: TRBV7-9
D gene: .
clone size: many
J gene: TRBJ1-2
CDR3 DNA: TGTGCCAGCAGCTCATCGGCCGGGCAGGGATATGGCTACACCTTC
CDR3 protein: CASSSSAGQGYGYTF

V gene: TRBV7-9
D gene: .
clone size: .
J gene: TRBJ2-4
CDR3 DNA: TGTGCCAGCATCTTTGGGAATGAGCAGTACTTC
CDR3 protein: CASIFGNEQYF

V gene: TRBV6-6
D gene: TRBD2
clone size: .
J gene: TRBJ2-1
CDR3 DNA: TGTGCCAGCAGTTTTAGCGGGGGGGTCAATGAGCAGTTCTTC
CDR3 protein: CASSFSGGVNEQFF

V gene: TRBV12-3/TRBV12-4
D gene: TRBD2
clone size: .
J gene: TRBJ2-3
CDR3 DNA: TGTGCCAGCAGTTTCGAACTAGCGGGGAGGGGAGATACGCAGTATTTT
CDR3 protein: CASSFELAGRGDTQYF

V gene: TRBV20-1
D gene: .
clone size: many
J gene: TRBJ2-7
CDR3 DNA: TGCAGTGCTAGAGCCTCACTGCACGCCTACGAGCAGTACTTC
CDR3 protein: CSARASLHAYEQYF

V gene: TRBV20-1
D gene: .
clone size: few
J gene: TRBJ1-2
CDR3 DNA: TGCAGTGCTAGAGAAACCCAGGGGCACCTCGGCTACACCTTC
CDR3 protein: CSARETQGHLGYTF

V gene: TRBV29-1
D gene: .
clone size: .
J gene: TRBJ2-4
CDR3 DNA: TGCAGCGTTATGATCGCGGCAGATACGCAGTACTTC
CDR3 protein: CSVMIAADTQYF

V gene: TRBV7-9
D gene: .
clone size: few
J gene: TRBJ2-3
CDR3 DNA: TGTGCCAGCAGCCTCAACAGGGCGATAGTAGGCACAGATACGCAGTATTTT
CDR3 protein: CASSLNRAIVGTDTQYF

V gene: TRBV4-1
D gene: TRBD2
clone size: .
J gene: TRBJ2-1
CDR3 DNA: TGCGCCAGCAGCCAAGATATAGCGGGGAGCTCCTACAATGAGCAGTTCTTC
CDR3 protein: CASSQDIAGSSYNEQFF

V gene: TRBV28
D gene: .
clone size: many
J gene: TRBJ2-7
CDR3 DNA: TGTGCCAGCAGGACCAGGACAGCCGGGATAGACAACGAGCAGTACTTC
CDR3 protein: CASRTRTAGIDNEQYF

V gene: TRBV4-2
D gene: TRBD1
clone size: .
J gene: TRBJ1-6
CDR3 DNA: TGTGCCAGCAGCCAGACAGGGGGCTCCCTCCACTTT
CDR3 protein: CASSQTGGSLHF

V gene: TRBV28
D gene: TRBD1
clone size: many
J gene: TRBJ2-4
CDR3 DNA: TGTGCCAGCAGTTTAAAAGAAGGATGGACAGGGAAATCAAACATTCAGTACTTC
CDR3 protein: CASSLKEGWTGKSNIQYF

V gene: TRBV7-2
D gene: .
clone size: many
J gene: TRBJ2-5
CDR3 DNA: TGTGCCAGCAGCTCCAGGAGGGGGGGAGAGACCCAGTACTTC
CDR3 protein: CASSSRRGGETQYF